The present TCR beta chain was sequenced within a study of blood T cell repertoires in COVID-19. As for the study in general: Both acute and convalescent COVID-19 samples were obtained from the United States, Italy and Spain. PBMCs, B-cell-depleted T cells, or T cells provided the cDNA or gDNA that made up the material.

As originally analysed: Scientists estimated how many nucleated cells there were by amplifying reference gene primers. Generated by immunoSEQ multiplex PCR, the TCRdb table keeps only in-frame clones and is missing some. The DNA gave D and trimming, while V, J and clone size come from that table. The sample lists 330,000 or so clones; over 80% were seen once. Patients of the Seattle cohort, enrolled during active infection, were followed longitudinally. The CDR3 loop spans 13 amino acids. Germline CDR1 LNHDA, CDR2 SQIVND (reference sequence). Trimming pared 5 bases from V and 13 bases from J, leaving 17 bases between.

The material sequenced was peripheral blood. The chain couples TRBV19 to TRBJ1-4, with D perhaps TRBD1 (5 bases). This sequence was found in a man aged 25 to 45 with COVID-19, enrolled during active disease. The CDR3 DNA is TGTGCCAGTAGTCAAGGCGGCCTCCAGGGACTGTTTTTT. Translated: CASSQGGLQGLFF.